This T cell receptor beta chain came from a study of CD8 T cells in ankylosing spondylitis. Study-wide findings and caveats: It was reported that disease-linked clones were significantly enriched in matched ankylosing spondylitis synovial fluid. The authors found the disease-linked clones to be CD8+ and relatively rare in peripheral blood. Ankylosing spondylitis blood appeared to carry a characteristic TCR beta motif of roughly eight highly homologous variants.

This clonotype was detected only a few times. Its cognate antigen is unknown. One entry per CDR3 protein results from TCRdb running MiXCR on the 5' RACE reads. The sample lists roughly 490,000 distinct CDR3 sequences; roughly 5% were seen once. This CDR3 comprises 13 residues. With 3 bases removed from V and 4 bases from J, the gap between germline ends came to 12 bases. Germline V gene sequence: CDR1 DFQATT, CDR2 SNEGSKA (reference sequence). V gene TRBV20-1 combines with J gene TRBJ1-2; tentative D call: TRBD1 (6 bases). Sequencing was performed on blood, either unsorted or a sorted T cell fraction (not recorded which). The TCR was taken from a male donor with ankylosing spondylitis. CDR3 in amino acids: CSARGTGTYGYTF. CDR3 nucleotide sequence: TGCAGTGCTAGGGGTACAGGGACCTATGGCTACACCTTC.